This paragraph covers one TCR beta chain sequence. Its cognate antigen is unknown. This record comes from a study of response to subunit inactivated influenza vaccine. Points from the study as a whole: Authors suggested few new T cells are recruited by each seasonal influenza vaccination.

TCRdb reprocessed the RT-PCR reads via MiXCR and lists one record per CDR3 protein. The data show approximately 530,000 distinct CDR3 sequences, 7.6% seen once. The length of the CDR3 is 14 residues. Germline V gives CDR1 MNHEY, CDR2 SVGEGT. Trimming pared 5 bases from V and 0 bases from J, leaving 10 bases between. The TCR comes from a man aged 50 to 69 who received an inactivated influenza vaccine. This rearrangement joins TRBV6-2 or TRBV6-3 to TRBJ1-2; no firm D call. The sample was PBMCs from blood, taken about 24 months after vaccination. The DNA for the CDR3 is TGTGCCAGCAGTGGACTGGGAGCTAACTATGGCTACACCTTC. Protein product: CASSGLGANYGYTF.